What follows are 10 T cell receptor beta chains derived from one specimen sequenced in a study of cytomegalovirus exposure and HLA in healthy donors. Both 60 Vbeta primers and 13 Jbeta primers went into the PCR. Produced via immunoSEQ multiplex PCR; TCRdb's table is partial and in-frame only. The top ten hold about 4% of the sample, which has roughly 130,000 clones, 80% seen once. The specimen sequenced was PBMCs. These receptor sequences come from a woman aged 40 to 50 in good health and CMV-seronegative.

The gene calls are TRBV15 and TRBJ2-7, with D possibly matching TRBD2 (6 bases). The CDR3 has 18 residues. Between the trimmed V and J ends, which lost 3 bases and 2 bases, there was a span of 23 bases. The germline V gene has CDR1 LNHNV and CDR2 YYDKDF (reference sequence). The CDR3 bases are TGTGCCACCAGCAGCAGTAGTGTGTTCAGCAGGAGGGCCTACGAGCAGTACTTC. Its protein is CATSSSSVFSRRAYEQYF.

Of note for this clone: Its ends do not fully match the called genes, so a read error is possible. The chain combines TRBV7-9 with TRBJ1-2; no clear D. Germline loops: CDR1 SEHNR, CDR2 FQNEAQ (reference sequence). This CDR3 comprises 12 residues. The CDR3 DNA reads as TGTTCCAGCAGCGTAGACGGCTATGGCTACACCTTC. It yields the protein CSSSVDGYGYTF.

This chain links TRBV11-2 with TRBJ1-5, with no clear D. The V gene's germline CDR1 is SGHAT and CDR2 FQNNGV. Trimming stripped 0 bases from V and 5 bases from J, with 11 bases between. The CDR3 contains 15 residues. CDR3 sequence (DNA): TGTGCCAGCAGCTTAGATTACTCGCGGGATCAGCCCCAGCATTTT. This translates into CASSLDYSRDQPQHF.

This clone was found once. The CDR3 reads CASALAPPGHMNTEAFF. The CDR3 DNA reads as TGTGCCAGCGCCCTTGCCCCTCCGGGACACATGAACACTGAAGCTTTCTTT. The J gene is TRBJ1-1, the V gene TRBV27; TRBD1 might be the D (6 bases). V lost 8 bases and J 0 bases, leaving 22 bases between the germline ends. This CDR3 is 17 amino acids long. In germline, CDR1 is MNHEY, CDR2 SMNVEV (reference sequence).

This clone was detected once. V usage is TRBV7-8 and J usage is TRBJ2-7; D call uncertain. Per germline, CDR1 SGHVS and CDR2 FQNEAQ. The CDR3 is made up of 14 amino acids. V dropped 5 bases and J dropped 2 bases, with 13 bases sitting between them. The CDR3 sequence is CASSNGDWTYEQYF. The DNA for the CDR3 is TGTGCCAGCAGCAACGGAGACTGGACCTACGAGCAGTACTTC.

The gene calls are TRBV18 and TRBJ2-7; TRBD1 agrees at 7 bases. The ends lost 1 base at V and 3 bases at J; junction bases unmatched: 3. Germline CDR1 KGHSH, CDR2 LQKENI. The CDR3 has 14 residues. The CDR3 nucleotides are TGTGCCAGCTCACCACGCCGGGACAGCTACGAGCAGTACTTC. Translating gives CASSPRRDSYEQYF.

The CDR3, as DNA: TGTGCCAGCAGCTCAGAGGACTATGGCTACACCTTC. Amino acid sequence: CASSSEDYGYTF. The V and J genes are TRBV5-6 and TRBJ1-2; D gene ambiguous. Germline assignment: CDR1 SGHDT and CDR2 YYEEEE. The CDR3 runs 12 residues. Trimming pared 3 bases from V and 3 bases from J, leaving 6 bases between.

The rearrangement uses TRBV7-9 and TRBJ1-4, with D uncertain. The V gene's germline CDR1 is SEHNR and CDR2 FQNEAQ (reference sequence). Trimming removed 5 bases from V and 6 bases from J, with 19 bases in between. The CDR3 has 16 amino acids. The DNA of the CDR3 is TGTGCCAGCAGCCCCCGGGGTGGTACTATAGATGAAAAACTGTTTTTT. This translates into CASSPRGGTIDEKLFF.

This rearrangement joins TRBV2 to TRBJ1-2; TRBD1 might be the D (6 bases). The CDR3 has 13 amino acids. Germline V gene sequence: CDR1 SNHLY, CDR2 FYNNEI. The V end lost 6 bases, the J end lost 7 bases, and 15 bases lay between the germline ends. The CDR3 DNA reads TGTGCCAGCAGACCTGGGGGGGGCGGTGGCTACACCTTC. This codes for CASRPGGGGGYTF.

The chain joins TRBV5-6 to TRBJ2-5; 10 positions match TRBD2. V lost 3 bases and J lost 8; bases outside the gene matches: 7. The germline V gene encodes CDR1 SGHDT and CDR2 YYEEEE. The CDR3 consists of 14 residues. The CDR3 DNA sequence: TGTGCCAGCAGCTCGGGACTAGCGTCTCGTACCCAGTACTTC. The encoded protein is CASSSGLASRTQYF.